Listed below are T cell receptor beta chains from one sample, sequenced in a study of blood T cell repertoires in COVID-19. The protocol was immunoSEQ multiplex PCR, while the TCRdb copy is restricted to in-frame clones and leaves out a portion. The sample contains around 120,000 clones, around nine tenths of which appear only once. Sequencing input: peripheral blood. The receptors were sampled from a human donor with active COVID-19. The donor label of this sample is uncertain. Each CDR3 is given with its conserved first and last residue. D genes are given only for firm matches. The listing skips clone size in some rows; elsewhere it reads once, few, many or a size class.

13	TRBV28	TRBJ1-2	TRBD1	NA	TGTGCCAGCAGGGACAGGGTGAGAGATGGCTACACCTTC	CASRDRVRDGYTF
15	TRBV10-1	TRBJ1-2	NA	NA	TGCGCCAGGCAAGCGGGGGACGTCCTCTGCTATGGCTACACCTTC	CARQAGDVLCYGYTF
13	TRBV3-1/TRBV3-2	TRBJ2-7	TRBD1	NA	TGTGCCAGCGGGGACAGGGGTTCCTACGAGCAGTACTTC	CASGDRGSYEQYF
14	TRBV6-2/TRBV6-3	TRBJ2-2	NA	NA	TGTGCCAGCAGTCAGAAGGCGGAGGACGGGGAGCTGTTTTTT	CASSQKAEDGELFF
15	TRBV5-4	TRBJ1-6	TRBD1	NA	TGTGCCAGCAGCTTGTTCGGGACAGGGCCATCACCCCTCCACTTT	CASSLFGTGPSPLHF
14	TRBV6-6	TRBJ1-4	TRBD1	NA	TGTGCCAGCAGAAACCAGGGGGTGAATGACAAACTGTTTTTT	CASRNQGVNDKLFF
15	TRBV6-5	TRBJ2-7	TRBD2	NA	TGTGCCAGCAGTCCACTAGCGGGGGCCTCCTACGAGCAGTACTTC	CASSPLAGASYEQYF
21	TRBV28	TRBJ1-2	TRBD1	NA	TGTGCCAGCAGTCTCCCGACAGGGGGGCGCGTCGGTACCAACCCTAACTATGGCTACACCTTC	CASSLPTGGRVGTNPNYGYTF
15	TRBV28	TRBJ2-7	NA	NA	TGTGCCAGCAGTTTACGGACACCTAAGGCCTACGAGCAGTACTTC	CASSLRTPKAYEQYF
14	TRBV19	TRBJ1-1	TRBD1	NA	TGTGCCAGTAGTTTGACAGGGGGCCGGAGTGAAGCTTTCTTT	CASSLTGGRSEAFF
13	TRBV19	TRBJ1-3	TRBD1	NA	TGTGCCAGTAGTCCGGGACAGGGATACACCATATATTTT	CASSPGQGYTIYF
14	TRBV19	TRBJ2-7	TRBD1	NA	TGTGCCAGTACCCAGGGACAGGGGGCTTACGAGCAGTACTTC	CASTQGQGAYEQYF
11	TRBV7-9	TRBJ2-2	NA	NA	TGTGCCAGCAGCCTACTCTCGGAGCTGTTTTTT	CASSLLSELFF
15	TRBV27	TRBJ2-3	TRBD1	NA	TGTGCCAGCACGGACAGGGGCTCCCCCACAGATACGCAGTATTTT	CASTDRGSPTDTQYF
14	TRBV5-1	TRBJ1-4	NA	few	TGCGCCAGCAGCTTGGACAGCACGAATGAAAAACTGTTTTTT	CASSLDSTNEKLFF
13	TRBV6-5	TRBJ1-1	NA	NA	TGTGCCAGCAGTTATACAACCTTGACTGAAGCTTTCTTT	CASSYTTLTEAFF
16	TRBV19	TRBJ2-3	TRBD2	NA	TGTGCCAGTAGTATTTGGACTAGCGGAAGCACAGATACGCAGTATTTT	CASSIWTSGSTDTQYF
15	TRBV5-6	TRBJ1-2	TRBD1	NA	TGTGCCAGCAGCGAACAGGACAGGGAGGGCTATGGCTACACCTTC	CASSEQDREGYGYTF
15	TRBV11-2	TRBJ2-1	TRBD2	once	TGTGCCAGCAGCTCCATCGCGGGGGGGCCCAATGAGCAGTTCTTC	CASSSIAGGPNEQFF
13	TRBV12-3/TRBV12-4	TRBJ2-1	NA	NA	TGTGCCAGCACCCTGAGGGCAAACAATGAGCAGTTCTTC	CASTLRANNEQFF
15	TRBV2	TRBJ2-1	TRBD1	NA	TGTGCCAGCAGGGGACGGACAGGTAACTACAATGAGCAGTTCTTC	CASRGRTGNYNEQFF
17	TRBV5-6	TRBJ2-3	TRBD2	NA	TGTGCCAGCAGCTCACCAACACTAGCGAGGGATACAGATACGCAGTATTTT	CASSSPTLARDTDTQYF
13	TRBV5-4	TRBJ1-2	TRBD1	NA	TGTGCCAGCAGACGGACAGGGATCTATGGCTACACCTTC	CASRRTGIYGYTF
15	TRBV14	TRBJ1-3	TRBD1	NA	TGTGCCAGCAGCCATCGACAGGGGGCTGGAAACACCATATATTTT	CASSHRQGAGNTIYF
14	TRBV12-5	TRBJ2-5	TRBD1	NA	TGTGCTAGTGGGCCCGGACAGGGTTCGGAGACCCAGTACTTC	CASGPGQGSETQYF
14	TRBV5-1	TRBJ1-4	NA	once	TGCGCCAGCAGACCAGAACCAAACAGTGAAAAACTGTTTTTT	CASRPEPNSEKLFF
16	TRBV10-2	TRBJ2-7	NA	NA	TGCGCCAGCAGCCATTATCAGGCCGACAGCTCCTACGAGCAGTACTTC	CASSHYQADSSYEQYF
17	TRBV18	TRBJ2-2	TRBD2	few	TGTGCCAGCTCACCACGTTCGAGCGGGGTGACCGCCGGGGAGCTGTTTTTT	CASSPRSSGVTAGELFF
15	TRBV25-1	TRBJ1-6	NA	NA	TGTGCCAGCCTCGGGGCAGGGAGGGGTAATTCACCCCTCCACTTT	CASLGAGRGNSPLHF
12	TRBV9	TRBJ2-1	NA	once	TGTGCCAGCAGCGTAGAGGGGAATGAGCAGTTCTTC	CASSVEGNEQFF